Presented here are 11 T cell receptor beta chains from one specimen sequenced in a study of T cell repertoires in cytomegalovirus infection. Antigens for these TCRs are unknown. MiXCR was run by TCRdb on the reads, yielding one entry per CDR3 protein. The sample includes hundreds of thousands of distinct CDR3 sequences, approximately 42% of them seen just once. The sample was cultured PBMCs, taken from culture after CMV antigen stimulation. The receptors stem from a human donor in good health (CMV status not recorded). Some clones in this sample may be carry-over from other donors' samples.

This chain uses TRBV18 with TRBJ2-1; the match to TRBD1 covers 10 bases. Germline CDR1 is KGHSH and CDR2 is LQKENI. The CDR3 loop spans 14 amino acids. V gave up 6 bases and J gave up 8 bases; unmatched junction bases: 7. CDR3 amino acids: CASSPGQGNDEQFF. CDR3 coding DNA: TGTGCCAGCTCCCCGGGACAGGGGAACGATGAGCAGTTCTTC.

CDR3 region: CASSRGTSGGYNEQFF. In nucleotides, the CDR3 is TGTGCCAGCAGTCGGGGGACTAGCGGGGGATACAATGAGCAGTTCTTC. This chain joins TRBV27 and TRBJ2-1; the match to TRBD2 covers 14 bases. CDR1 and CDR2 from the germline V gene are MNHEY and SMNVEV (reference sequence). CDR3 size: 16 residues. V lost 5 bases to trimming and J lost 4 bases; unmatched junction nucleotides: 4.

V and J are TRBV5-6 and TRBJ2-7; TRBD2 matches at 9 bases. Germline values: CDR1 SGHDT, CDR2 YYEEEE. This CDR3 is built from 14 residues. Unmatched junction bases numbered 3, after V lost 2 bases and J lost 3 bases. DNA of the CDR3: TGTGCCAGCAGCTTAGGGACTAGCCTCTACGAGCAGTACTTC. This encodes CASSLGTSLYEQYF.

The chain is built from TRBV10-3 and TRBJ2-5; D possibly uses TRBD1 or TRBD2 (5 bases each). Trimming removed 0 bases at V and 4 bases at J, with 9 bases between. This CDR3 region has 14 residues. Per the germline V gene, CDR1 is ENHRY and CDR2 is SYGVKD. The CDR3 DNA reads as TGTGCCATCAGTGAGTCGAGGGACCGAGAGACCCAGTACTTC. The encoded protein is CAISESRDRETQYF.

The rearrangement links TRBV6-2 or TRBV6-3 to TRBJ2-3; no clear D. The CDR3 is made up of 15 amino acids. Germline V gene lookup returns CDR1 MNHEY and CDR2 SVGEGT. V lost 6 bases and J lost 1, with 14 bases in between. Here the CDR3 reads CASSRPGMGTDTQYF. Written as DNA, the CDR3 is TGTGCCAGCAGCAGACCGGGCATGGGCACAGATACGCAGTATTTT.

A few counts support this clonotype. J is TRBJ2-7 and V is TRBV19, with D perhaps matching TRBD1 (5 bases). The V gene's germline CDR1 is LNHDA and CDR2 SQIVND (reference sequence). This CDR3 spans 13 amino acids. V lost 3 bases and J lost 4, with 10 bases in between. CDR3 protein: CASSMQGGYEQYF. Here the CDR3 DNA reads TGTGCCAGTAGTATGCAGGGTGGATACGAGCAGTACTTC.

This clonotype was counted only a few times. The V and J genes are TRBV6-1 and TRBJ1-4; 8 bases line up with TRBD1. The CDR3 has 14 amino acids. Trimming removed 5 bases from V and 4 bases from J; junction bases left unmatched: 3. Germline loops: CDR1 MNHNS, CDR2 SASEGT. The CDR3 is CASSSGGNNEKLFF. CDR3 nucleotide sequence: TGTGCCAGCAGTTCAGGGGGCAATAATGAAAAACTGTTTTTT.

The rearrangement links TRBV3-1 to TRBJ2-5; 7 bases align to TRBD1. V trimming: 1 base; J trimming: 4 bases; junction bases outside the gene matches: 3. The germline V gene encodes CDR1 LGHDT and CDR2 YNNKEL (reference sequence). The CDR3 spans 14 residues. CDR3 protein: CASSQVAGGETQYF. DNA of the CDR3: TGTGCCAGCAGCCAAGTAGCAGGGGGAGAGACCCAGTACTTC.

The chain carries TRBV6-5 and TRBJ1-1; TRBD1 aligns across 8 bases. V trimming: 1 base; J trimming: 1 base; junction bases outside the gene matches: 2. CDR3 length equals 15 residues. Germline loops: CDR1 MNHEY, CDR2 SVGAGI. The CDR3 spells CASSYWGTGNTEAFF. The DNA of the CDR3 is TGTGCCAGCAGTTACTGGGGGACAGGGAACACTGAAGCTTTCTTT.

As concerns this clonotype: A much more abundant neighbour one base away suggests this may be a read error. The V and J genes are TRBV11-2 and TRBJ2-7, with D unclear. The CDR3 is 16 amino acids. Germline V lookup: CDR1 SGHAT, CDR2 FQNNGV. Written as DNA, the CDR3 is TGTGCCAGCGGCTTAGTGGGCGGAGCTAACTCCTACGAGCAGTACTTC. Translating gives CASGLVGGANSYEQYF.

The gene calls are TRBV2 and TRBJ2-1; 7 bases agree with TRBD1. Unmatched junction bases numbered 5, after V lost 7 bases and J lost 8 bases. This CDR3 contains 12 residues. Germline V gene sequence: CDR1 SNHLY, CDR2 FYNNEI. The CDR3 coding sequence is TGTGCCAGCAACGACAGGGTGGATGAGCAGTTCTTC. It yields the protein CASNDRVDEQFF.